One sample yielded the 29 T cell receptor beta chains listed below, sequenced in a study of early T cells in non-severe SARS-CoV-2 infection (dated by TCRdb to the early 2020s). The library was generated by 5' RACE. TCRdb lists the instrument as NextSeq 500. Starting from the raw public reads, TCRdb applied fastp trimming at Q25, assembled clones with MiXCR and retained in-frame beta chains. Rows matching on CDR3 protein sequence are summarized as one entry with the most common DNA and genes. The sample table records tens of thousands of distinct CDR3 sequences; roughly 16% of these occur just once. Roughly 4.3% of the sample goes to the ten largest clones. Sequenced here: whole blood, sampled at baseline. These TCRs come from an adult who was a healthcare worker with PCR-confirmed SARS-CoV-2 infection or an uninfected control (not recorded which).

The DNA of the CDR3 is TGTGCCAGCAGTCCGCCGGGACAGACCTACACAGATACGCAGTATTTT. Translating it yields CASSPPGQTYTDTQYF. The chain uses TRBV28 and TRBJ2-3; 7 bases line up with TRBD1. V shed 5 bases, J shed 2 bases, and the junction held 10 bases outside the gene matches. This CDR3 has 16 residues. Germline V gene sequence: CDR1 MDHEN, CDR2 SYDVKM.

This clonotype was observed a single time. The chain recombines TRBV11-2 with TRBJ2-3; 9 bases agree with TRBD2. Germline V lookup: CDR1 SGHAT, CDR2 FQNNGV. Trimming took 0 bases from V and 0 from J; bases not matched to a gene: 10. This CDR3 has 19 amino acids. The CDR3 coding sequence is TGTGCCAGCAGCTTAGAGGGACTAGCATCTAGTGCTAGCACAGATACGCAGTATTTT. Protein: CASSLEGLASSASTDTQYF.

The gene calls are TRBV5-1 and TRBJ2-3, with TRBD2 matching over 10 bases. The CDR3 is 15 residues long. In germline, CDR1 is SGHRS, CDR2 YFSETQ. The J segment lost 1 base and the V segment lost 2 bases, leaving 1 base of the junction unmatched. CDR3 loop: CASSFLAGGTDTQYF. The CDR3 DNA is TGCGCCAGCAGCTTCCTAGCGGGGGGCACAGATACGCAGTATTTT.

This clonotype was seen many times. The gene calls are TRBV6-6 and TRBJ2-1; D is possibly TRBD1 (6 bases). This CDR3 has 14 amino acids. V was cut by 0 bases and J by 7 bases, with 10 bases left in between. Germline CDR1 and CDR2: MNHNY and SVGAGI (reference sequence). The CDR3: CASSYSTGRNEQFF. The DNA for the CDR3 is TGTGCCAGCAGTTACTCTACAGGGCGGAATGAGCAGTTCTTC.

DNA for the CDR3: TGTGCCAGCAGCTTCGGACAGGGAGATGATACGCAGTATTTT. Its protein is CASSFGQGDDTQYF. The chain links TRBV6-1 to TRBJ2-3; TRBD1 agrees at 8 bases. The CDR3 loop spans 14 amino acids. The V and J ends lost 6 bases and 6 bases, in that order; junction bases with no gene match: 8. Germline loops: CDR1 MNHNS, CDR2 SASEGT.

The genes are TRBV12-3 or TRBV12-4 and TRBJ1-1; TRBD1 agrees at 7 bases. V was clipped by 6 bases and J by 1 base; unmatched bases: 5. This CDR3 contains 14 residues. The CDR3 DNA sequence: TGTGCCAGCAGGCCGGACAGGCAGAACACTGAAGCTTTCTTT. This gives the protein CASRPDRQNTEAFF.

This chain uses TRBV6-5 with TRBJ2-7; D is ambiguous. The CDR3 sequence is 13 residues long. The germline V gene has CDR1 MNHEY and CDR2 SVGAGI. V was pared by 0 bases and J by 3 bases, with 6 bases between. As DNA, the CDR3 is TGTGCCAGCAGTTACTCGAGTTACTACGAGCAGTACTTC. Its translation is CASSYSSYYEQYF.

This clonotype occurred a few times. This chain joins TRBV20-1 and TRBJ1-1; TRBD1 matches 7 bases. CDR1 is DFQATT, CDR2 SNEGSKA, per germline (reference sequence). Trimming at V came to 0 bases and at J to 3 bases, leaving 4 bases not matched to a gene. This CDR3 comprises 14 residues. For the CDR3, the DNA is TGCAGTGCTAGAGAAACCAGGGGGGACACTGAAGCTTTCTTT. Translating it yields CSARETRGDTEAFF.

The chain recombines TRBV19 with TRBJ2-1; D is uncertain. The CDR3 extends over 15 amino acids. Trimming stripped 0 bases from V and 4 bases from J, with 10 bases between. Germline V gene sequence: CDR1 LNHDA, CDR2 SQIVND (reference sequence). CDR3: CASSIEFTTYNEQFF. The CDR3 nucleotides are TGTGCCAGTAGTATAGAGTTTACGACATACAATGAGCAGTTCTTC.

The rearrangement links TRBV20-1 to TRBJ1-5; 8 bases match TRBD1. Germline V lookup: CDR1 DFQATT, CDR2 SNEGSKA (reference sequence). V shed 4 bases and J 5 bases; nucleotides not matched to a gene: 4. The CDR3 runs 13 residues. CDR3 nucleotide sequence: TGCAGTGCTAAATCAGGGGGCGATCAGCCCCAGCATTTT. As protein: CSAKSGGDQPQHF.

This clonotype came up many times. V and J are TRBV29-1 and TRBJ2-2; 8 nucleotides align to TRBD1. This CDR3 has 14 residues. V was pared by 6 bases and J by 2 bases, with 5 bases of the junction left unmatched. CDR1 is SQVTM and CDR2 is ANQGSEA in the germline V gene. In nucleotides, the CDR3 is TGCAGCGTCGACAGGGGCCTCAACACCGGGGAGCTGTTTTTT. Amino acids: CSVDRGLNTGELFF.

The chain combines TRBV20-1 with TRBJ2-1; tentative D call: TRBD1 (6 bases). Trimming took off 7 bases at V and 9 bases at J, with 16 bases between the two ends. CDR1 DFQATT and CDR2 SNEGSKA come from the germline V gene (reference sequence). This CDR3 is built from 12 residues. This chain's CDR3 is CSVNRANAEQFF. The CDR3 coding sequence is TGCAGTGTTAACAGGGCGAATGCTGAGCAGTTCTTC.

This chain connects TRBV29-1 to TRBJ2-2; D is ambiguous. Germline-derived CDR1 and CDR2 are SQVTM and ANQGSEA. This CDR3 has 13 amino acids. V lost 3 bases and J lost 1, with 6 bases in between. The CDR3 DNA follows: TGCAGCGTTGAGCGCGAGAACACCGGGGAGCTGTTTTTT. It codes for CSVERENTGELFF.

The chain combines TRBV5-1 with TRBJ2-2; D is uncertain. This CDR3 contains 13 residues. The ends were cut back, 0 bases at V and 8 bases at J, with 8 bases in the middle. CDR1 and CDR2 from the germline V gene are SGHRS and YFSETQ. The DNA for the CDR3 is TGCGCCAGCAGCTTGGGCCCTTCGGGGGAGCTGTTTTTT. Its protein product is CASSLGPSGELFF.

This chain joins TRBV4-1 and TRBJ1-2; 7 nucleotides match TRBD1. Looked up from germline, CDR1 is MGHRA and CDR2 is YSYEKL. The CDR3 spans 15 residues. Unmatched junction bases numbered 4, after V lost 2 bases and J lost 1 base. DNA for the CDR3: TGCGCCAGCAGCCAACCGACAGGGAATAACTATGGCTACACCTTC. Protein: CASSQPTGNNYGYTF.

The V and J genes are TRBV20-1 and TRBJ2-5; D is possibly TRBD1 (6 bases). The germline gives CDR1 DFQATT, CDR2 SNEGSKA (reference sequence). The V end was cut by 5 bases, the J end by 1 base, with 11 bases between. The CDR3 loop spans 13 amino acids. The CDR3 DNA follows: TGCAGTGCTTCCGGGACACGCCAAGAGACCCAGTACTTC. Translating gives CSASGTRQETQYF.

This clonotype has just a few counts. The chain uses TRBV5-1 and TRBJ2-7; 9 nucleotides line up with TRBD1. CDR1 is SGHRS, CDR2 YFSETQ, per germline. The CDR3 consists of 15 residues. The junction had 9 bases not matched to a gene; V was cut back by 3 bases and J by 5 bases. The CDR3 loop reads CASSSETGGFNEQYF. The CDR3 nucleotides are TGCGCCAGCAGCTCAGAGACAGGGGGGTTCAACGAGCAGTACTTC. Based on the CDR3 plus reference TRBV5-1 and TRBJ2-7, the full variable domain is KAGVTQTPRYLIKTRGQQVTLSCSPISGHRSVSWYQQTPGQGLQFLFEYFSETQRNKGNFPGRFSGRQFSNSRSEMNVSTLELGDSALYLCASSSETGGFNEQYFGPGTRLTVT.

The CDR3 bases are TGTGCCAGCAGAGTTCGGGATGAGCAGTTCTTC. This translates into CASRVRDEQFF. This chain uses TRBV7-9 with TRBJ2-1; D is unresolved. The CDR3 loop spans 11 amino acids. Germline-derived CDR1 and CDR2 are SEHNR and FQNEAQ (reference sequence). V gave up 6 bases and J gave up 8 bases, with 8 bases separating them.

The chain employs TRBV12-3 or TRBV12-4 and TRBJ1-5; TRBD1 is a possible D gene (6 bases). The CDR3 runs to 13 residues. Trimming stripped 5 bases from V and 4 bases from J, with 9 bases between. CDR3 in DNA: TGTGCCAGCAGTCGACAGGAGAATCAGCCCCAGCATTTT. This translates into CASSRQENQPQHF.

This clonotype has just a few counts. This chain joins TRBV3-1 and TRBJ2-1; the D is unclear. Trimming took off 3 bases at V and 0 bases at J, with 9 bases between the two ends. The CDR3 runs 15 residues. Germline values: CDR1 LGHDT, CDR2 YNNKEL (reference sequence). The CDR3 is CASSHRTFSYNEQFF. The CDR3 nucleotides read TGTGCCAGCAGCCACCGGACGTTCTCCTACAATGAGCAGTTCTTC.

This clonotype occurred once. The CDR3 DNA reads as TGTGCCAGCAGATATGGAGATCAGCCCCAGCATTTT. Amino acid sequence: CASRYGDQPQHF. The chain uses TRBV25-1 and TRBJ1-5; the D is unclear. The CDR3 is 12 residues long. Trimming removed 6 bases at V and 5 bases at J, with 8 bases between. The V gene's germline CDR1 is MGHDK and CDR2 SYGVNS. The full variable domain, in which reference TRBV25-1 and TRBJ1-5 provide the parts outside the CDR3, is EADIYQTPRYLVIGTGKKITLECSQTMGHDKMYWYQQDPGMELHLIHYSYGVNSTEKGDLSSESTVSRIRTEHFPLTLESARPSHTSQYLCASRYGDQPQHFGDGTRLSIL.

The chain employs TRBV28 and TRBJ1-1; D is unclear. V was cut by 6 bases and J by 4 bases, with 12 bases left in between. The germline CDR1 and CDR2 sequences are MDHEN and SYDVKM. CDR3 length equals 13 residues. The CDR3 DNA reads TGTGCCAGCAGAGAACAAAGCCCCACTGAAGCTTTCTTT. The encoded protein is CASREQSPTEAFF.

The DNA for the CDR3 is TGTGCCTGGACCGCGGGGACTAGTAACAATGAGCAGTTCTTC. It codes for CAWTAGTSNNEQFF. The chain couples TRBV30 to TRBJ2-1, with 8 positions matching TRBD2. Germline CDR1 and CDR2: GTSNPN and SVGIG (reference sequence). Losses at the gene ends were 4 bases for V and 5 bases for J; bases not matched to a gene: 7. The CDR3 has 14 amino acids. The full variable domain, completed using reference TRBV30 and TRBJ2-1, is SQTIHQWPATLVQPVGSPLSLECTVEGTSNPNLYWYRQAAGRGLQLLFYSVGIGQISSEVPQNLSASRPQDRQFILSSKKLLLSDSGFYLCAWTAGTSNNEQFFGPGTRLTVL.

CDR3 sequence reads: CSATMGQGNSPLHF. The CDR3 nucleotides are TGCAGTGCTACTATGGGCCAAGGAAATTCACCCCTCCACTTT. The V call is TRBV20-1, the J call TRBJ1-6; no firm D call. This CDR3 spans 14 amino acids. Trimming left V 4 bases short and J 7 bases short, with 14 bases between. Germline V gene lookup returns CDR1 DFQATT and CDR2 SNEGSKA (reference sequence).

This clonotype was observed many times. The chain carries TRBV28 and TRBJ1-6; D gene uncertain. The V end was cut by 3 bases, the J end by 8 bases, with 11 bases between. The CDR3 has 14 residues. CDR1 is MDHEN, CDR2 SYDVKM, per germline. In DNA, the CDR3 is TGTGCCAGCAGTTTGAGGACCTCACATTCACCCCTCCACTTT. Protein sequence: CASSLRTSHSPLHF. Variable domain in full (rest from reference TRBV28 and TRBJ1-6): DVKVTQSSRYLVKRTGEKVFLECVQDMDHENMFWYRQDPGLGLRLIYFSYDVKMKEKGDIPEGYSVSREKKERFSLILESASTNQTSMYLCASSLRTSHSPLHFGNGTRLTVT.

This clonotype was observed a few times. The chain links TRBV11-2 to TRBJ2-3; 7 bases align to TRBD2. The CDR3 is 14 residues long. V lost 6 bases to trimming and J lost 1 base; unmatched junction nucleotides: 4. The germline V gene encodes CDR1 SGHAT and CDR2 FQNNGV. The CDR3 sequence is CASSSRGGTDTQYF. CDR3 DNA sequence: TGTGCCAGCAGTTCCCGGGGGGGCACAGATACGCAGTATTTT.

There are a few counts of this clonotype. The rearrangement joins TRBV7-2 to TRBJ2-4; the match to TRBD2 covers 8 bases. The CDR3 is 15 residues long. The trim removed 1 base at V and 5 bases at J, leaving 4 bases unmatched. The germline CDR1 and CDR2 sequences are SGHTA and FQGNSA. The CDR3 loop reads CASSLEGREENIQYF. Written as DNA, the CDR3 is TGTGCCAGCAGCTTAGAGGGGCGGGAGGAAAACATTCAGTACTTC.

This clonotype turned up a few times. V is TRBV2 and J is TRBJ2-2; 9 positions match TRBD2. The germline gives CDR1 SNHLY, CDR2 FYNNEI. V was pared by 7 bases and J by 4 bases, with 4 bases of the junction left unmatched. CDR3 length: 14 amino acids. The CDR3 DNA sequence: TGTGCCAGCACAACTAGCGGGTTCACCGGGGAGCTGTTTTTT. As protein: CASTTSGFTGELFF.

The genes are TRBV30 and TRBJ1-1; tentative D call: TRBD1 (6 bases). The CDR3 is 15 residues long. V was cut by 0 bases and J by 0 bases, with 11 bases left in between. Germline V gene sequence: CDR1 GTSNPN, CDR2 SVGIG (reference sequence). The CDR3 nucleotides are TGTGCCTGGAGTGTACGAGACAGGATGAACACTGAAGCTTTCTTT. It is translated as CAWSVRDRMNTEAFF.